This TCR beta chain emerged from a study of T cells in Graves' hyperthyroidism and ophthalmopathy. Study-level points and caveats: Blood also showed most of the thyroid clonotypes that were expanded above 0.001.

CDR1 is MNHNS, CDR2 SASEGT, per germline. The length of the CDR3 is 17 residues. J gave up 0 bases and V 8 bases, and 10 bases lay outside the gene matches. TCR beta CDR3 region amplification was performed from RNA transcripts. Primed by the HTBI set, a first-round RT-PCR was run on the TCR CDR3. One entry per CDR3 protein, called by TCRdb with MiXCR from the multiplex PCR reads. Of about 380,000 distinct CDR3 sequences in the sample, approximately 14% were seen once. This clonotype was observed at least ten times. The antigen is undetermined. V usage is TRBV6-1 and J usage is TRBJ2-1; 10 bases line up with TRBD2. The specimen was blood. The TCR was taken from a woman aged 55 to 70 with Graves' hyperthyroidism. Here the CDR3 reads CASAKSSGGFSYNEQFF. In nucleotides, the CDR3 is TGTGCCAGCGCTAAATCTAGCGGGGGTTTCTCCTACAATGAGCAGTTCTTC.